The clone carrying this T cell receptor beta chain was picked up many times. No antigen is known for it. These data originate in a study of T cells in Graves' hyperthyroidism and ophthalmopathy. Amplification of TCR beta CDR3 regions used RNA as the template. Primed by the HTBI set, a first-round RT-PCR was run on the TCR CDR3. Each CDR3 protein is one row after TCRdb ran MiXCR on the multiplex PCR reads. This sample has 600,000 to 700,000 distinct CDR3 sequences, with roughly 14% found just once. Germline trimming cut 5 bases from V and 5 bases from J; bases unmatched to any gene: 8. In germline, CDR1 is SGHAT, CDR2 FQNNGV. The CDR3 contains 14 residues. Patients were excluded for uncontrolled infection, other autoimmune disease, pregnancy or lactation. Diagnosis relied on clinical symptoms, serum thyroxine and TRAb, thyroid ultrasound and orbital computed tomography. General study results and limits: Most thyroid clonotypes expanded above 0.001 were also detected in blood.

The sample was blood. The sequence came from a woman aged 40 to 50 with Graves' ophthalmopathy. The chain uses TRBV11-2 and TRBJ2-7; the match to TRBD2 covers 8 bases. The CDR3 loop is CASSEGTSPHEQYF. The CDR3 bases are TGTGCCAGCAGCGAAGGGACTAGTCCCCACGAGCAGTACTTC.